A selection of T cell receptor beta chains follows, all from one sample in a study of CD8 T cells in Susac syndrome. TCRdb re-called the immunoSEQ multiplex PCR reads through MiXCR, storing one row per CDR3 protein. The table shows 70,000 to 100,000 distinct CDR3 sequences, with roughly 96% occurring only once. Sample: CD8+ T cells from PBMCs. These receptors were collected from a human donor with Susac syndrome. Each CDR3 is given with its conserved first and last residue. D genes are given only for firm matches. For some rows the clone size is stated as once, few or many, or as a class when expanded; others skip it.

v_call: TRBV5-1
d_call: TRBD1
j_call: TRBJ1-1
clone_size: few
cdr3_aa: CASSSHPQGAATEAFF
cdr3_nt: TGCGCCAGCAGCTCACACCCCCAGGGGGCGGCCACTGAAGCTTTCTTT

v_call: TRBV6-2/TRBV6-3
d_call: -
j_call: TRBJ2-7
clone_size: -
cdr3_aa: CASSSIGKPDYEQYF
cdr3_nt: TGTGCCAGCAGTTCAATAGGGAAGCCAGACTACGAGCAGTACTTC

v_call: TRBV7-9
d_call: -
j_call: TRBJ1-1
clone_size: -
cdr3_aa: CASSPRTARTRRTEAFF
cdr3_nt: TGTGCCAGCAGCCCCAGAACGGCCAGGACCAGGAGGACTGAAGCTTTCTTT

v_call: TRBV3-1
d_call: -
j_call: TRBJ2-7
clone_size: -
cdr3_aa: CASSQRRSPYEQYF
cdr3_nt: TGTGCCAGCAGCCAACGGCGATCGCCCTACGAGCAGTACTTC

v_call: TRBV30
d_call: -
j_call: TRBJ1-2
clone_size: -
cdr3_aa: CAWSVKGRGYTF
cdr3_nt: TGTGCCTGGAGTGTAAAGGGGAGGGGTTACACCTTC

v_call: TRBV6-5
d_call: TRBD1
j_call: TRBJ2-1
clone_size: -
cdr3_aa: CASSSGTGGYNEQFF
cdr3_nt: TGTGCCAGCAGTTCCGGGACAGGGGGTTACAATGAGCAGTTCTTC

v_call: TRBV18
d_call: TRBD1
j_call: TRBJ2-3
clone_size: -
cdr3_aa: CASSPPGQGPSDTQYF
cdr3_nt: TGTGCCAGCTCACCTCCGGGACAGGGGCCCTCGGATACGCAGTATTTT

v_call: TRBV4-1
d_call: -
j_call: TRBJ2-2
clone_size: once
cdr3_aa: CASSQDPTPNTGELFF
cdr3_nt: TGCGCCAGCAGCCAAGATCCAACACCTAACACCGGGGAGCTGTTTTTT

v_call: TRBV6-5
d_call: TRBD1
j_call: TRBJ1-2
clone_size: -
cdr3_aa: CASIGRTGVEYTF
cdr3_nt: TGTGCCAGCATTGGCCGGACAGGGGTGGAATACACCTTC

v_call: TRBV20-1
d_call: TRBD1
j_call: TRBJ1-3
clone_size: -
cdr3_aa: CSALGQGAQSSGNTIYF
cdr3_nt: TGCAGTGCTCTAGGACAGGGGGCTCAATCCTCTGGAAACACCATATATTTT

v_call: TRBV27
d_call: TRBD1
j_call: TRBJ1-2
clone_size: -
cdr3_aa: CASSHRGREYGYTF
cdr3_nt: TGTGCCAGCAGTCACAGGGGGCGCGAATATGGCTACACCTTC

v_call: TRBV5-1
d_call: -
j_call: TRBJ1-2
clone_size: -
cdr3_aa: CASSRATGDNGYGYTF
cdr3_nt: TGCGCCAGCAGCCGGGCGACAGGAGACAATGGTTATGGCTACACCTTC

v_call: TRBV5-1
d_call: -
j_call: TRBJ2-3
clone_size: -
cdr3_aa: CASSLEGDGTDTQYF
cdr3_nt: TGCGCCAGCAGCTTGGAGGGGGATGGGACAGATACGCAGTATTTT

v_call: TRBV6-2/TRBV6-3
d_call: TRBD1
j_call: TRBJ1-2
clone_size: -
cdr3_aa: CASCRTGQGGYGYTF
cdr3_nt: TGTGCCAGCTGCCGGACCGGACAGGGGGGCTATGGCTACACCTTC

v_call: TRBV7-6
d_call: -
j_call: TRBJ1-5
clone_size: medium-sized
cdr3_aa: CASSLGPEQPQHF
cdr3_nt: TGTGCCAGCAGCTTAGGCCCTGAGCAGCCCCAGCATTTT

v_call: TRBV4-3
d_call: TRBD1
j_call: TRBJ1-2
clone_size: -
cdr3_aa: CASSQDRQGDYGYTF
cdr3_nt: TGCGCCAGCAGCCAAGATAGGCAGGGGGACTATGGCTACACCTTC

v_call: TRBV20-1
d_call: -
j_call: TRBJ1-5
clone_size: -
cdr3_aa: CSTGIGGQPQHF
cdr3_nt: TGCAGTACGGGAATTGGGGGTCAGCCCCAGCATTTT

v_call: TRBV6-5
d_call: -
j_call: TRBJ2-1
clone_size: once
cdr3_aa: CASSSLPTGYNEQFF
cdr3_nt: TGTGCCAGCAGTTCCCTACCCACAGGGTACAATGAGCAGTTCTTC

v_call: TRBV7-2
d_call: -
j_call: TRBJ2-5
clone_size: -
cdr3_aa: CASSFSFQETQYF
cdr3_nt: TGTGCCAGCAGCTTTAGCTTCCAAGAGACCCAGTACTTC

v_call: TRBV7-2
d_call: -
j_call: TRBJ2-5
clone_size: -
cdr3_aa: CASSHPASEQTQYF
cdr3_nt: TGTGCCAGCAGCCACCCCGCTAGCGAACAGACCCAGTACTTC

v_call: TRBV5-4
d_call: -
j_call: TRBJ2-1
clone_size: -
cdr3_aa: CASRGPYNEQFF
cdr3_nt: TGTGCCAGCAGAGGACCCTACAATGAGCAGTTCTTC

v_call: TRBV20-1
d_call: TRBD2
j_call: TRBJ2-3
clone_size: -
cdr3_aa: CSARDPGGSDTQYF
cdr3_nt: TGCAGTGCTAGAGATCCCGGGGGGTCGGATACGCAGTATTTT

v_call: TRBV20-1
d_call: TRBD1
j_call: TRBJ2-1
clone_size: -
cdr3_aa: CSAVGQGAVLTAYNEQFF
cdr3_nt: TGCAGTGCCGTGGGACAGGGGGCCGTACTTACCGCTTACAATGAGCAGTTCTTC

v_call: TRBV11-2
d_call: TRBD1
j_call: TRBJ2-7
clone_size: -
cdr3_aa: CASRPTGTGSSYEQYF
cdr3_nt: TGTGCCAGCAGGCCGACCGGGACAGGGAGCTCCTACGAGCAGTACTTC

v_call: TRBV7-9
d_call: -
j_call: TRBJ1-6
clone_size: -
cdr3_aa: CASSPGESPLHF
cdr3_nt: TGTGCCAGCAGCCCAGGGGAGTCACCCCTCCACTTT

v_call: TRBV12-5
d_call: -
j_call: TRBJ2-5
clone_size: -
cdr3_aa: CASGPGPLQETQYF
cdr3_nt: TGTGCTAGTGGTCCCGGACCATTACAAGAGACCCAGTACTTC

v_call: TRBV5-5
d_call: -
j_call: TRBJ2-3
clone_size: -
cdr3_aa: CASSSLLTSTDTQYF
cdr3_nt: TGTGCCAGCAGCTCCCTTCTGACTAGCACAGATACGCAGTATTTT

v_call: TRBV20-1
d_call: -
j_call: TRBJ1-2
clone_size: -
cdr3_aa: CSARGSGIGYGYTF
cdr3_nt: TGCAGTGCTAGAGGTAGTGGGATCGGCTATGGCTACACCTTC

v_call: TRBV11-2
d_call: -
j_call: TRBJ2-3
clone_size: -
cdr3_aa: CASSLVGADTQYF
cdr3_nt: TGTGCCAGCAGCTTAGTGGGGGCAGATACGCAGTATTTT

v_call: TRBV4-2
d_call: -
j_call: TRBJ2-4
clone_size: -
cdr3_aa: CASSQDSRLLQYF
cdr3_nt: TGTGCCAGCAGCCAAGATAGTAGGCTACTGCAGTACTTC

v_call: TRBV4-1
d_call: TRBD2
j_call: TRBJ2-1
clone_size: -
cdr3_aa: CASSHPTGRGGPSNEQFF
cdr3_nt: TGCGCCAGCAGCCACCCCACCGGGCGGGGGGGCCCCTCCAATGAGCAGTTCTTC

v_call: TRBV6-2/TRBV6-3
d_call: -
j_call: TRBJ2-1
clone_size: -
cdr3_aa: CASSRLVGEQFF
cdr3_nt: TGTGCCAGCAGCCGACTAGTAGGTGAGCAGTTCTTC

v_call: TRBV24-1
d_call: -
j_call: TRBJ2-1
clone_size: -
cdr3_aa: CATSDSARVTYNEQFF
cdr3_nt: TGTGCCACCAGTGATTCGGCCAGGGTGACGTACAATGAGCAGTTCTTC

v_call: TRBV4-3
d_call: -
j_call: TRBJ1-2
clone_size: -
cdr3_aa: CASSQDLGADGYTF
cdr3_nt: TGCGCCAGCAGCCAAGATTTGGGGGCGGATGGCTACACCTTC

v_call: TRBV27
d_call: TRBD1
j_call: TRBJ2-7
clone_size: -
cdr3_aa: CASSRGSDRVFYEQYF
cdr3_nt: TGTGCCAGCAGCCGAGGATCTGACAGGGTCTTCTACGAGCAGTACTTC

v_call: TRBV27
d_call: TRBD1
j_call: TRBJ2-5
clone_size: -
cdr3_aa: CASSFDRAEETQYF
cdr3_nt: TGTGCCAGCAGTTTTGACAGGGCCGAAGAGACCCAGTACTTC

v_call: TRBV11-2
d_call: -
j_call: TRBJ2-6
clone_size: -
cdr3_aa: CASRTDHRWANVLTF
cdr3_nt: TGTGCCAGCCGGACGGACCACCGTTGGGCCAACGTCCTGACTTTC

v_call: TRBV5-1
d_call: -
j_call: TRBJ2-3
clone_size: -
cdr3_aa: CASSLGLETDTQYF
cdr3_nt: TGCGCCAGCAGCTTGGGTCTAGAGACAGATACGCAGTATTTT

v_call: TRBV9
d_call: -
j_call: TRBJ1-1
clone_size: -
cdr3_aa: CASSERRNTEAFF
cdr3_nt: TGTGCCAGCAGCGAACGGAGGAACACTGAAGCTTTCTTT

v_call: TRBV27
d_call: TRBD2
j_call: TRBJ2-7
clone_size: -
cdr3_aa: CASSLTGLAGLEQYF
cdr3_nt: TGTGCCAGCAGTTTAACAGGACTAGCGGGCCTCGAGCAGTACTTC

v_call: TRBV2
d_call: -
j_call: TRBJ2-5
clone_size: -
cdr3_aa: CASSPGRQETQYF
cdr3_nt: TGTGCCAGCAGTCCGGGTAGACAAGAGACCCAGTACTTC

v_call: TRBV7-2
d_call: -
j_call: TRBJ1-5
clone_size: -
cdr3_aa: CASSLDPGGNQPQHF
cdr3_nt: TGTGCCAGCAGCTTAGATCCAGGGGGCAATCAGCCCCAGCATTTT

v_call: TRBV5-4
d_call: -
j_call: TRBJ1-5
clone_size: -
cdr3_aa: CASSFAGLSTGGQPQHF
cdr3_nt: TGTGCCAGCAGCTTCGCGGGCCTCTCCACGGGGGGCCAGCCCCAGCATTTT

v_call: TRBV20-1
d_call: TRBD1
j_call: TRBJ2-5
clone_size: -
cdr3_aa: CSARLLPQTGTYQETQYF
cdr3_nt: TGCAGTGCTAGGCTTTTGCCGCAGACAGGGACGTACCAAGAGACCCAGTACTTC

v_call: TRBV9
d_call: -
j_call: TRBJ2-7
clone_size: -
cdr3_aa: CASSVGTPNSYEQYF
cdr3_nt: TGTGCCAGCAGCGTAGGGACACCTAACTCCTACGAGCAGTACTTC

v_call: TRBV7-2
d_call: TRBD1
j_call: TRBJ1-5
clone_size: -
cdr3_aa: CASSPPGRQGGNQPQHF
cdr3_nt: TGTGCCAGCAGCCCACCGGGGAGACAGGGGGGCAATCAGCCCCAGCATTTT

v_call: TRBV28
d_call: -
j_call: TRBJ1-2
clone_size: -
cdr3_aa: CASGNPAREGQYGYTF
cdr3_nt: TGTGCCAGCGGCAACCCGGCCAGGGAGGGACAATATGGCTACACCTTC

v_call: TRBV3-1
d_call: -
j_call: TRBJ2-5
clone_size: -
cdr3_aa: CASSQDRGTQEETQYF
cdr3_nt: TGTGCCAGCAGCCAAGATAGGGGGACTCAAGAAGAGACCCAGTACTTC

v_call: TRBV20-1
d_call: -
j_call: TRBJ2-3
clone_size: once
cdr3_aa: CSARWGVVVTDTQYF
cdr3_nt: TGCAGTGCTAGATGGGGGGTAGTGGTCACAGATACGCAGTATTTT

v_call: TRBV7-3
d_call: -
j_call: TRBJ2-4
clone_size: few
cdr3_aa: CASSLGTENIQYF
cdr3_nt: TGTGCCAGCAGCTTAGGCACAGAAAACATTCAGTACTTC

v_call: TRBV7-2
d_call: -
j_call: TRBJ2-5
clone_size: -
cdr3_aa: CASSSQGFQETQYF
cdr3_nt: TGTGCCAGCAGCTCACAGGGTTTCCAAGAGACCCAGTACTTC

v_call: TRBV20-1
d_call: TRBD1
j_call: TRBJ2-5
clone_size: few
cdr3_aa: CSAPGQGARETQYF
cdr3_nt: TGCAGTGCTCCTGGACAGGGAGCTCGGGAGACCCAGTACTTC

v_call: TRBV20-1
d_call: -
j_call: TRBJ1-3
clone_size: once
cdr3_aa: CSARIDSGNTIYF
cdr3_nt: TGCAGTGCTAGGATAGACTCTGGAAACACCATATATTTT